This T cell receptor beta chain was obtained from a study of T-cell memory formation after mild COVID-19. The germline gives CDR1 SQVTM, CDR2 ANQGSEA. Trimming took 7 bases from V and 4 from J; bases not matched to a gene: 9. CDR3 length: 13 amino acids. Using constant-segment primers, 5'RACE produced TCR alpha and TCR beta cDNA libraries carrying sample barcodes and UMIs. TCRdb re-called the 5' RACE reads through MiXCR, storing one row per CDR3 protein. Of roughly 380,000 distinct CDR3 sequences in the sample, 25% to 30% were seen once. Notes on the study in general: Shrinking CD4+ clones were chiefly CM and EM; CD8+ ones were chiefly EMRA.

This clonotype has a handful of counts. Its antigen is unknown. This sequence originates from an adult woman who had mild COVID-19 (a few samples of this study predate the infection). Cell type and time point are not known. The chain joins TRBV29-1 to TRBJ2-5; 7 bases are shared with TRBD1. The sample consisted of PBMCs or a T cell subset sorted from them (not recorded which). DNA of the CDR3: TGCAGCGCTGAGACGGACAGGAGAGAGACCCAGTACTTC. Protein product: CSAETDRRETQYF.